This passage covers 28 T cell receptor beta chains from one sample sequenced in a study of T cells in Graves' hyperthyroidism and ophthalmopathy (dated by TCRdb to the late 2010s). Library prep was done by multiplex PCR. TCRdb shows the sequencer as Illumina HiSeq 2000. The TCR beta CDR3 regions were amplified from RNA transcripts. A first-round RT-PCR of the TCR CDR3 used the HTBI primer set with the Qiagen OneStep RT-PCR kit. TCRdb reprocessing: public reads trimmed at Q25 with fastp, clones called with MiXCR, in-frame beta chains kept. Rows merge per CDR3 protein into single entries with the most common DNA and genes. In this sample the table shows 350,000 to 400,000 distinct CDR3 sequences, about a fifth of which occur a single time. The top ten hold roughly 3.5% of the sample. Sequencing used blood. These receptors came from a woman in her late teens or twenties with Graves' hyperthyroidism.

With regard to this clonotype: A single base separates this from a much larger clone, so it may be a read error. This chain joins TRBV11-3 and TRBJ1-1, with unresolved D. This CDR3 has 14 amino acids. CDR1 is SGHNT, CDR2 YENEEA, per germline. V shed 0 bases and J shed 1 base, with 6 bases lying between them. This CDR3 reads CASSLDYANTEAFF. The CDR3 DNA sequence: TGTGCCAGCAGCTTAGATTATGCGAACACTGAAGCTTTCTTT. Combining the CDR3 with reference TRBV11-3 and TRBJ1-1 gives the whole variable domain EAGVVQSPRYKIIEKKQPVAFWCNPISGHNTLYWYLQNLGQGPELLIRYENEEAVDDSQLPKDRFSAERLKGVDSTLKIQPAELGDSAVYLCASSLDYANTEAFFGQGTRLTVV.

This clonotype was seen ten or more times. The J gene is TRBJ1-2, the V gene TRBV29-1; D is ambiguous. This CDR3 comprises 11 residues. Trimming stripped 1 base from V and 8 bases from J, with 8 bases between. Germline V lookup: CDR1 SQVTM, CDR2 ANQGSEA. The CDR3 nucleotides read TGCAGCGTTGAAGTCACTGGGGGCTACACCTTC. Translating it yields CSVEVTGGYTF.

The rearrangement links TRBV19 to TRBJ1-1, with D possibly being TRBD1 (6 bases). CDR3 length: 13 residues. Germline V lookup: CDR1 LNHDA, CDR2 SQIVND (reference sequence). Trimming removed 6 bases from V and 3 bases from J, with 11 bases in between. The CDR3 here is CASSPWTDTEAFF. CDR3 coding DNA: TGTGCCAGTAGCCCGTGGACAGACACTGAAGCTTTCTTT.

The table lists this clonotype with many counts. The V call is TRBV12-3 or TRBV12-4, the J call TRBJ1-3; D is perhaps TRBD1 (6 bases). Between the trimmed V and J ends, which lost 4 bases and 4 bases, there was a span of 23 bases. The CDR3 has 18 amino acids. CDR3 DNA: TGTGCCAGCAGTTCCCGAAATTCGCGGGACATGCCCGGAAACACCATATATTTT. It encodes CASSSRNSRDMPGNTIYF.

Many counts were recorded for this clonotype. The chain combines TRBV2 with TRBJ1-2, with D possibly TRBD1 on 6 matching bases. V gave up 6 bases and J gave up 7 bases, with 21 bases separating them. This CDR3 comprises 15 residues. Germline-derived CDR1 and CDR2 are SNHLY and FYNNEI. Here the CDR3 DNA reads TGTGCCAGCAGCCCGGGTTATACAGGGACCGTTGGCTACACCTTC. Protein: CASSPGYTGTVGYTF.

V is TRBV24-1 and J is TRBJ1-5, with D hard to call. V shed 4 bases and J shed 0 bases, with 6 bases lying between them. The CDR3 has 14 amino acids. Germline assignment: CDR1 KGHDR and CDR2 SFDVKD. CDR3 sequence (DNA): TGTGCCACCAGTGAAATTAATAGCAATCAGCCCCAGCATTTT. It encodes CATSEINSNQPQHF.

This clonotype was counted many times. This sequence joins TRBV27 and TRBJ2-7; D tentatively fits TRBD1 or TRBD2 (5 bases each). This CDR3 has 13 amino acids. V shed 6 bases and J shed 4 bases, with 13 bases lying between them. Germline CDR1 MNHEY, CDR2 SMNVEV (reference sequence). The CDR3 spells CASRTGASYEQYF. The CDR3 bases are TGTGCCAGCAGGACCGGGGCTTCTTACGAGCAGTACTTC.

This clonotype was detected many times. CDR3 region: CASSPDSSTEAFF. Written as DNA, the CDR3 is TGTGCCAGCAGCCCCGACAGTAGCACTGAAGCTTTCTTT. The gene calls are TRBV28 and TRBJ1-1; TRBD1 is a possible D gene (5 bases). Germline V gene data show CDR1 as MDHEN and CDR2 as SYDVKM. The CDR3 extends over 13 amino acids. Deletions cut 6 bases from V and 4 bases from J, with 12 bases between.

This clonotype has at least ten counts. The V gene is TRBV29-1, the J gene TRBJ1-1; no clear D gene. The CDR3 consists of 11 residues. Looked up from germline, CDR1 is SQVTM and CDR2 is ANQGSEA. The V and J ends lost 8 bases and 3 bases respectively, with 10 bases between them. CDR3: CSIRPYTEAFF. CDR3 in DNA: TGCAGCATTCGGCCGTACACTGAAGCTTTCTTT.

In this sample, this clonotype turned up many times. The chain uses TRBV2 and TRBJ2-2; the D is unclear. Germline CDR1 is SNHLY and CDR2 is FYNNEI. V was cut by 7 bases and J by 4 bases, with 10 bases left in between. The CDR3 has 13 amino acids. The DNA for the CDR3 is TGTGCCAGCAAGAGTCGAAGCACCGGGGAGCTGTTTTTT. Translating it yields CASKSRSTGELFF.

Turning to this clonotype: Since a much larger clone is just one base distant, this may be a read error. This likely comes from a read error, as the CDR3 has no conserved phenylalanine or tryptophan at its end. The rearrangement links TRBV11-2 to TRBJ2-7; D unclear. The V gene lost 1 base and the J gene lost 3 bases, with 4 bases spanning the gap. This CDR3 contains 12 residues. Germline loops: CDR1 SGHAT, CDR2 FQNNGV. DNA for the CDR3: TGTGCCAGCAGCTTAGGGATCTACGAGCAGTACTAC. This translates into CASSLGIYEQYY.

This clonotype was seen only a few times. The genes are TRBV4-1 and TRBJ1-5, with unresolved D. From germline, CDR1 is MGHRA and CDR2 YSYEKL. The CDR3 is 14 amino acids. Trimming removed 0 bases from V and 6 bases from J, with 9 bases in between. The CDR3 loop is CASSQDAGFQPQHF. For the CDR3, the DNA is TGCGCCAGCAGCCAAGATGCCGGGTTTCAGCCCCAGCATTTT.

This clonotype was detected ten times or more. V is TRBV11-2 and J is TRBJ2-7; the D is unclear. V shed 3 bases and J shed 4 bases, with 13 bases lying between them. CDR1 is SGHAT and CDR2 is FQNNGV in the germline V gene. The CDR3 runs 14 residues. The DNA for the CDR3 is TGTGCCAGCAGCTTCTGGTCGGACGGATACGAGCAGTACTTC. It encodes CASSFWSDGYEQYF.

This clonotype turned up a few times. This chain joins TRBV6-1 and TRBJ1-1; D call uncertain. Trimming removed 2 bases at V and 6 bases at J, with 16 bases between. The length of the CDR3 is 15 residues. Per the germline V gene, CDR1 is MNHNS and CDR2 is SASEGT. CDR3 sequence: CASSELELTRAEAFF. CDR3 bases: TGTGCCAGCAGTGAACTAGAGTTGACGCGGGCTGAAGCTTTCTTT.

In this sample, this clonotype turned up many times. This chain uses TRBV6-1 with TRBJ2-5; tentatively, D is TRBD1 or TRBD2 (5 bases each). The V gene's germline CDR1 is MNHNS and CDR2 SASEGT. V was clipped by 5 bases and J by 1 base, with 17 bases between them. The CDR3 is 16 residues long. CDR3 amino acids: CASSPGDVGFQETQYF. As DNA, the CDR3 is TGTGCCAGCAGTCCCGGGGACGTGGGATTCCAAGAGACCCAGTACTTC.

At least ten counts were recorded for this clonotype. CDR3: CASSQNIYEQYF. CDR3 DNA sequence: TGTGCCAGCAGCCAGAATATATACGAGCAGTACTTC. The chain is built from TRBV7-2 and TRBJ2-7; the D is unclear. V lost 5 bases and J lost 4, with 9 bases in between. The germline V gene encodes CDR1 SGHTA and CDR2 FQGNSA. The CDR3 loop spans 12 amino acids.

V is TRBV2 and J is TRBJ2-6; D call uncertain. The CDR3 has 13 amino acids. The germline CDR1 and CDR2 sequences are SNHLY and FYNNEI. The ends were cut back, 3 bases at V and 11 bases at J, with 11 bases in the middle. CDR3 DNA sequence: TGTGCCAGCAGTGAGTCCGGTCCCGACGTCCTGACTTTC. Its protein is CASSESGPDVLTF.

Ten or more counts support this clonotype. The chain couples TRBV6-4 to TRBJ2-2; D remains ambiguous. CDR1 and CDR2 from the germline V gene are MRHNA and SNTAGT. Deletions cut 1 base from V and 6 bases from J, with 15 bases between. This CDR3 is 16 amino acids long. The CDR3 coding sequence is TGTGCCAGCAGTGACTTCGGCCCTATAGGCGCCGGGGAGCTGTTTTTT. This translates into CASSDFGPIGAGELFF.

The chain uses TRBV4-2 and TRBJ2-4; the match to TRBD1 covers 7 bases. Germline lookup yields CDR1 LGHNA and CDR2 YNFKEQ. V shed 5 bases, J shed 6 bases, and the junction held 16 bases outside the gene matches. The CDR3 is 17 amino acids. The CDR3 sequence: CASSIQGVEGSANIQYF. In nucleotides, the CDR3 is TGTGCCAGCAGCATTCAGGGGGTTGAGGGATCGGCAAACATTCAGTACTTC.

At least ten counts were recorded for this clonotype. CDR3 DNA: TGTGCCAGCAGCCAGCACCTAATGGGGACCCAGTACTTC. This sequence encodes CASSQHLMGTQYF. V and J are TRBV6-5 and TRBJ2-5, with D unresolved. The germline V and J ends were trimmed by 6 bases and 7 bases, with 15 bases remaining between them. Germline CDR1 and CDR2: MNHEY and SVGAGI. CDR3 length equals 13 residues.

In its sample, this clonotype was seen many times. The V gene is TRBV25-1, the J gene TRBJ2-3, with TRBD2 matching over 11 bases. J was trimmed by 8 bases and V by 1 base; bases with no gene match: 5. Germline CDR1 MGHDK, CDR2 SYGVNS. The CDR3 sequence is 15 residues long. Written as DNA, the CDR3 is TGTGCCAGCAGTGAATTAGCGGGGGGGCCCGGTACGCAGTATTTT. Translated, it gives CASSELAGGPGTQYF.

Ten or more counts support this clonotype. The chain couples TRBV30 to TRBJ1-5; 8 nucleotides match TRBD1. This CDR3 is built from 13 residues. V lost 5 bases and J lost 8; bases outside the gene matches: 8. Germline assignment: CDR1 GTSNPN and CDR2 SVGIG (reference sequence). CDR3 nucleotides: TGTGCCTGGGCCAGACAGGGGATGGAGCCCCAGCATTTT. Protein product: CAWARQGMEPQHF.

In this sample, this clonotype turned up many times. The chain couples TRBV6-1 to TRBJ1-2, with no clear D. V lost 2 bases, J lost 3 bases, and 16 bases lay in between. This CDR3 is built from 16 residues. The germline CDR1 and CDR2 sequences are MNHNS and SASEGT. This chain's CDR3 is CASSESFEGGDYGYTF. In DNA form, the CDR3 reads TGTGCCAGCAGTGAAAGCTTCGAGGGAGGAGACTATGGCTACACCTTC.

This clonotype was recorded at least ten times. CDR3 region: CASSLGGHSNTEAFF. In nucleotides, the CDR3 is TGCGCCAGCAGCTTGGGCGGGCACTCGAACACTGAAGCTTTCTTT. J is TRBJ1-1 and V is TRBV5-1; D gene ambiguous. The CDR3 has 15 residues. The V gene lost 0 bases and the J gene lost 1 base, with 10 bases spanning the gap. Germline V gene lookup returns CDR1 SGHRS and CDR2 YFSETQ.

This clonotype was counted many times. V gene TRBV12-3 or TRBV12-4 combines with J gene TRBJ2-5; TRBD1 aligns across 8 bases. The ends lost 6 bases at V and 4 bases at J; junction bases unmatched: 7. This CDR3 comprises 14 residues. The DNA for the CDR3 is TGTGCCAGCAGGGATGACAGGGGAGCAGAGACCCAGTACTTC. Its protein product is CASRDDRGAETQYF.

This rearrangement joins TRBV10-3 to TRBJ1-2; D uncertain. This CDR3 contains 16 residues. The germline V gene encodes CDR1 ENHRY and CDR2 SYGVKD. Trimming removed 2 bases from V and 4 bases from J, with 17 bases in between. CDR3 DNA: TGTGCCATCAGTGAGGCCAAAGGACTCCTGACCTATGGCTACACCTTC. Encoded protein: CAISEAKGLLTYGYTF.

The gene calls are TRBV6-5 and TRBJ2-5, with 10 bases fitting TRBD2. The CDR3 consists of 15 residues. Germline loops: CDR1 MNHEY, CDR2 SVGAGI. After removal of 4 bases from V and 2 bases from J, the junction contained 4 bases not matched to a gene. The CDR3 protein is CASSSTSGVQETQYF. The CDR3 region has the DNA TGTGCCAGCAGTTCCACTAGCGGGGTACAAGAGACCCAGTACTTC.

This clonotype has only a few counts. The chain carries TRBV5-1 and TRBJ1-3; D is unresolved. Deletions cut 4 bases from V and 0 bases from J, with 17 bases between. CDR1 and CDR2 (germline): SGHRS, YFSETQ. The CDR3 length is 17 residues. The CDR3: CASSPGWILGSGNTIYF. DNA of the CDR3: TGCGCCAGCAGCCCGGGTTGGATATTAGGCTCTGGAAACACCATATATTTT. Full variable domain (outside the CDR3, taken from reference TRBV5-1 and TRBJ1-3): KAGVTQTPRYLIKTRGQQVTLSCSPISGHRSVSWYQQTPGQGLQFLFEYFSETQRNKGNFPGRFSGRQFSNSRSEMNVSTLELGDSALYLCASSPGWILGSGNTIYFGEGSWLTVV.